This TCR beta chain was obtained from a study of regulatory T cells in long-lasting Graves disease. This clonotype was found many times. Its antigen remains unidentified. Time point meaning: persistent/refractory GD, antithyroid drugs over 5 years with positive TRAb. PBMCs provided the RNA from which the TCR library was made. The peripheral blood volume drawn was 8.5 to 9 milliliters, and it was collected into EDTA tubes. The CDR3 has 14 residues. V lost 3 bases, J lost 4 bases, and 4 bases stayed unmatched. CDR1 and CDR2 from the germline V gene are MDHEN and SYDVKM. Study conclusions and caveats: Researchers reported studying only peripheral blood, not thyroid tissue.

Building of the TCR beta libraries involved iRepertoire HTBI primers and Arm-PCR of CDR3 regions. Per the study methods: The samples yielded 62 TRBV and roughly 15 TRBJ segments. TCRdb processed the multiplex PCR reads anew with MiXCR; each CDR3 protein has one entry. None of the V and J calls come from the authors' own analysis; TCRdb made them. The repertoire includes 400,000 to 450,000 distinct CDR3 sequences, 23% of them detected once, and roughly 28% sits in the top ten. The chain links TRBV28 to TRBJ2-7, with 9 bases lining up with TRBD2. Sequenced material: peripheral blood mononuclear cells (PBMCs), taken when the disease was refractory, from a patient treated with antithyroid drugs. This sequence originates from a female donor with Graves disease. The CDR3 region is CASSFSGGGYEQYF. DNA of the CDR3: TGTGCCAGCAGTTTTAGCGGGGGTGGATACGAGCAGTACTTC.